The 20 T cell receptor beta chains given below trace back to one sample, sequenced in a study of T cell changes during pregnancy in multiple sclerosis. Assay: immunoSEQ multiplex PCR; the TCRdb copy retains only in-frame clones and omits some. Found here are some 71,000 clones, about 91% of them singletons; the top ten hold about 1.6%. Material: peripheral blood, obtained after pregnancy. These receptors originate from a female donor with multiple sclerosis, enrolled in a pregnancy study.

V gene TRBV28 combines with J gene TRBJ1-2, with 10 bases aligning to TRBD1. Germline V gene data show CDR1 as MDHEN and CDR2 as SYDVKM. V lost 9 bases, J lost 4 bases, and 11 bases stayed unmatched. This CDR3 comprises 15 residues. The chain's CDR3 is CASQKPGQGTYGYTF. In DNA, the CDR3 is TGTGCCAGTCAGAAACCGGGACAGGGGACCTATGGCTACACCTTC.

This chain connects TRBV30 to TRBJ2-6; 12 bases are shared with TRBD2. J gave up 2 bases and V 0 bases, and 8 bases lay outside the gene matches. The germline gives CDR1 GTSNPN, CDR2 SVGIG (reference sequence). The CDR3 extends over 19 amino acids. The CDR3 DNA follows: TGTGCCTGGAGTGTAGGTGGGCTAGCGGGAGGGGCTGGGGCCAACGTCCTGACTTTC. Its protein is CAWSVGGLAGGAGANVLTF. The entire variable domain, with the rest obtained from reference TRBV30 and TRBJ2-6, is as follows: SQTIHQWPATLVQPVGSPLSLECTVEGTSNPNLYWYRQAAGRGLQLLFYSVGIGQISSEVPQNLSASRPQDRQFILSSKKLLLSDSGFYLCAWSVGGLAGGAGANVLTFGAGSRLTVL.

This sequence joins TRBV5-1 and TRBJ2-3; tentatively, D is TRBD1 (5 bases). CDR1 SGHRS and CDR2 YFSETQ come from the germline V gene. V lost 6 bases and J 3 bases, leaving 20 bases between the germline ends. This CDR3 has 16 amino acids. CDR3 sequence: CASTSQGSGPTDTQYF. The CDR3 region has the DNA TGCGCCAGCACGAGCCAGGGCTCGGGTCCAACAGATACGCAGTATTTT.

The chain has TRBV7-2 and TRBJ2-1, with D possibly TRBD2 on 5 matching bases. This CDR3 has 14 amino acids. Trimming left V 5 bases short and J 3 bases short, with 11 bases between. Germline V CDR1 and CDR2: SGHTA, FQGNSA. The CDR3 is CASSASYFYNEQFF. CDR3 bases: TGTGCCAGCAGCGCTAGCTACTTCTACAATGAGCAGTTCTTC.

V gene TRBV6-4 combines with J gene TRBJ2-3, with 10 bases aligning to TRBD2. Germline lookup yields CDR1 MRHNA and CDR2 SNTAGT. Trimming removed 2 bases from V and 4 bases from J; junction bases left unmatched: 6. CDR3 length: 16 amino acids. CDR3 bases: TGTGCCAGCAGTGACGGATCTAGCGGGAGTGCAGATACGCAGTATTTT. Translated, it gives CASSDGSSGSADTQYF.

The rearrangement joins TRBV13 to TRBJ2-5, with 7 bases fitting TRBD2. V dropped 2 bases and J dropped 2; count of bases not matched to a gene: 11. This CDR3 region has 17 residues. Germline V lookup: CDR1 PRHDT, CDR2 FYEKMQ (reference sequence). CDR3 bases: TGTGCCAGCAGCTTATATTTGTCTAGCGGAGATCAAGAGACCCAGTACTTC. Its protein product is CASSLYLSSGDQETQYF. The variable domain in full, with the rest retrieved from reference TRBV13 and TRBJ2-5, is AAGVIQSPRHLIKEKRETATLKCYPIPRHDTVYWYQQGPGQDPQFLISFYEKMQSDKGSIPDRFSAQQFSDYHSELNMSSLELGDSALYFCASSLYLSSGDQETQYFGPGTRLLVL.

This clone was recorded once. The chain couples TRBV30 to TRBJ2-7; maybe TRBD2 (5 bases). Deletions cut 4 bases from V and 0 bases from J, with 19 bases between. Germline V gene lookup returns CDR1 GTSNPN and CDR2 SVGIG (reference sequence). The CDR3 has 16 residues. The CDR3 spells CAWKTPLSGLSYEQYF. The CDR3 DNA is TGTGCCTGGAAAACCCCCCTAAGCGGACTCTCCTACGAGCAGTACTTC.

The CDR3 is CASRLQGARNEAFF. The CDR3 DNA follows: TGTGCCAGCAGACTACAGGGGGCAAGGAATGAAGCTTTCTTT. The chain joins TRBV6-5 to TRBJ1-1; TRBD1 matches 9 bases. Germline CDR1 MNHEY, CDR2 SVGAGI. This CDR3 is 14 amino acids long. Trimming at V came to 6 bases and at J to 7 bases, leaving 9 bases not matched to a gene.

The chain joins TRBV5-1 to TRBJ2-7; tentative D call: TRBD1 (5 bases). The CDR3 sequence is 12 residues long. Germline lookup yields CDR1 SGHRS and CDR2 YFSETQ. The V end was cut by 1 base, the J end by 6 bases, with 8 bases between. CDR3 nucleotides: TGCGCCAGCAGCTTGAGGCAGGGCGAGCAGTACTTC. Its translation: CASSLRQGEQYF.

This clone has only a few counts. The chain recombines TRBV4-3 with TRBJ2-3, with a possible D match to TRBD1 (5 bases). Germline V CDR1 and CDR2: LGHNA, YSLEER. Deletions cut 0 bases from V and 8 bases from J, with 18 bases between. The CDR3 totals 16 residues. CDR3 protein: CASSQDRGFRSGTQYF. Here the CDR3 DNA reads TGCGCCAGCAGCCAAGATAGGGGATTTAGGTCGGGTACGCAGTATTTT.

The chain uses TRBV28 and TRBJ1-5; no definite D call. V lost 5 bases and J 6 bases, leaving 14 bases between the germline ends. CDR1 is MDHEN and CDR2 is SYDVKM in the germline V gene. CDR3 length: 14 residues. The CDR3 loop is CASSPTHGSQPQHF. DNA of the CDR3: TGTGCCAGCAGTCCGACCCATGGGAGTCAGCCCCAGCATTTT. The variable domain in full, completed from reference TRBV28 and TRBJ1-5, reads DVKVTQSSRYLVKRTGEKVFLECVQDMDHENMFWYRQDPGLGLRLIYFSYDVKMKEKGDIPEGYSVSREKKERFSLILESASTNQTSMYLCASSPTHGSQPQHFGDGTRLSIL.

The rearrangement links TRBV7-7 to TRBJ2-2, with TRBD1 matching over 7 bases. Germline trimming cut 2 bases from V and 0 bases from J; bases unmatched to any gene: 3. The germline V gene encodes CDR1 SSHAT and CDR2 FNYEAQ (reference sequence). The CDR3 contains 16 residues. The CDR3 region has the DNA TGTGCCAGCAGCTTAACCGGGACAGCGAACACCGGGGAGCTGTTTTTT. As protein: CASSLTGTANTGELFF.

The rearrangement uses TRBV5-6 and TRBJ2-1; 9 bases align to TRBD2. The CDR3 contains 16 residues. Germline V gene sequence: CDR1 SGHDT, CDR2 YYEEEE. The V gene end was trimmed by 3 bases and the J gene end by 7 bases; junction bases not matched to a gene: 11. The CDR3 loop is CASSWSPGREGNEQFF. The CDR3 region has the DNA TGTGCCAGCAGCTGGTCCCCCGGGCGGGAGGGAAATGAGCAGTTCTTC. The whole variable domain, remainder taken from reference TRBV5-6 and TRBJ2-1, is DAGVTQSPTHLIKTRGQQVTLRCSPKSGHDTVSWYQQALGQGPQFIFQYYEEEERQRGNFPDRFSGHQFPNYSSELNVNALLLGDSALYLCASSWSPGREGNEQFFGPGTRLTVL.

The chain links TRBV29-1 to TRBJ2-1, with D unclear. Trimming left V 3 bases short and J 0 bases short, with 15 bases between. The CDR3 consists of 16 residues. Germline V lookup: CDR1 SQVTM, CDR2 ANQGSEA. CDR3 DNA sequence: TGCAGCGTTGAGGTCGTCCTGGAGAGCTCCTACAATGAGCAGTTCTTC. This sequence encodes CSVEVVLESSYNEQFF.

The chain links TRBV2 to TRBJ1-4; D perhaps matches TRBD1 (6 bases). V gave up 2 bases and J gave up 8 bases, with 18 bases separating them. CDR1 is SNHLY and CDR2 is FYNNEI in the germline V gene. This CDR3 spans 16 amino acids. The CDR3 DNA reads TGTGCCAGCAGTGAAACGACAGGCGGAGGTGGGGAAAAACTGTTTTTT. It codes for CASSETTGGGGEKLFF.

This rearrangement joins TRBV4-2 to TRBJ2-1; TRBD2 matches at 8 bases. The CDR3 runs 18 residues. With V trimmed by 4 bases and J by 0 bases, 11 bases remained unmatched. Germline CDR1 and CDR2: LGHNA and YNFKEQ. The CDR3: CASSPEPLAGFSYNEQFF. The CDR3 bases are TGTGCCAGCAGCCCAGAGCCCCTAGCGGGCTTCTCCTACAATGAGCAGTTCTTC.

This chain links TRBV12-5 with TRBJ2-7, with D unresolved. Germline CDR1 LGHNT, CDR2 FRNRAP. Trimming took off 1 base at V and 1 base at J, with 11 bases between the two ends. There are 15 residues in the CDR3. CDR3: CASGLAKGVSYEQYF. CDR3 nucleotide sequence: TGTGCTAGTGGTTTGGCCAAAGGAGTATCCTACGAGCAGTACTTC.

The chain recombines TRBV7-2 with TRBJ2-7; 9 bases fit TRBD1. The CDR3 contains 15 residues. Germline loops: CDR1 SGHTA, CDR2 FQGNSA. V shed 4 bases and J 2 bases; nucleotides not matched to a gene: 6. CDR3 amino acids: CASSYSGTGTYEQYF. The CDR3 DNA is TGTGCCAGCAGCTATTCCGGGACAGGGACCTACGAGCAGTACTTC.

The J gene is TRBJ1-1, the V gene TRBV29-1; 7 nucleotides align to TRBD1. Germline loops: CDR1 SQVTM, CDR2 ANQGSEA. V lost 4 bases and J lost 2; bases outside the gene matches: 4. The CDR3 has 13 amino acids. The DNA for the CDR3 is TGCAGCGTTGTTCGGGACAGAAACACTGAAGCTTTCTTT. Protein: CSVVRDRNTEAFF.

The chain links TRBV7-2 to TRBJ1-1, with 7 bases aligning to TRBD1. CDR3 length: 16 residues. The germline V gene encodes CDR1 SGHTA and CDR2 FQGNSA. The V gene end was trimmed by 5 bases and the J gene end by 3 bases; junction bases not matched to a gene: 12. The CDR3 sequence is CASSRRVGTVDTEAFF. The CDR3 DNA reads TGTGCCAGCAGCAGAAGAGTCGGGACAGTAGACACTGAAGCTTTCTTT.